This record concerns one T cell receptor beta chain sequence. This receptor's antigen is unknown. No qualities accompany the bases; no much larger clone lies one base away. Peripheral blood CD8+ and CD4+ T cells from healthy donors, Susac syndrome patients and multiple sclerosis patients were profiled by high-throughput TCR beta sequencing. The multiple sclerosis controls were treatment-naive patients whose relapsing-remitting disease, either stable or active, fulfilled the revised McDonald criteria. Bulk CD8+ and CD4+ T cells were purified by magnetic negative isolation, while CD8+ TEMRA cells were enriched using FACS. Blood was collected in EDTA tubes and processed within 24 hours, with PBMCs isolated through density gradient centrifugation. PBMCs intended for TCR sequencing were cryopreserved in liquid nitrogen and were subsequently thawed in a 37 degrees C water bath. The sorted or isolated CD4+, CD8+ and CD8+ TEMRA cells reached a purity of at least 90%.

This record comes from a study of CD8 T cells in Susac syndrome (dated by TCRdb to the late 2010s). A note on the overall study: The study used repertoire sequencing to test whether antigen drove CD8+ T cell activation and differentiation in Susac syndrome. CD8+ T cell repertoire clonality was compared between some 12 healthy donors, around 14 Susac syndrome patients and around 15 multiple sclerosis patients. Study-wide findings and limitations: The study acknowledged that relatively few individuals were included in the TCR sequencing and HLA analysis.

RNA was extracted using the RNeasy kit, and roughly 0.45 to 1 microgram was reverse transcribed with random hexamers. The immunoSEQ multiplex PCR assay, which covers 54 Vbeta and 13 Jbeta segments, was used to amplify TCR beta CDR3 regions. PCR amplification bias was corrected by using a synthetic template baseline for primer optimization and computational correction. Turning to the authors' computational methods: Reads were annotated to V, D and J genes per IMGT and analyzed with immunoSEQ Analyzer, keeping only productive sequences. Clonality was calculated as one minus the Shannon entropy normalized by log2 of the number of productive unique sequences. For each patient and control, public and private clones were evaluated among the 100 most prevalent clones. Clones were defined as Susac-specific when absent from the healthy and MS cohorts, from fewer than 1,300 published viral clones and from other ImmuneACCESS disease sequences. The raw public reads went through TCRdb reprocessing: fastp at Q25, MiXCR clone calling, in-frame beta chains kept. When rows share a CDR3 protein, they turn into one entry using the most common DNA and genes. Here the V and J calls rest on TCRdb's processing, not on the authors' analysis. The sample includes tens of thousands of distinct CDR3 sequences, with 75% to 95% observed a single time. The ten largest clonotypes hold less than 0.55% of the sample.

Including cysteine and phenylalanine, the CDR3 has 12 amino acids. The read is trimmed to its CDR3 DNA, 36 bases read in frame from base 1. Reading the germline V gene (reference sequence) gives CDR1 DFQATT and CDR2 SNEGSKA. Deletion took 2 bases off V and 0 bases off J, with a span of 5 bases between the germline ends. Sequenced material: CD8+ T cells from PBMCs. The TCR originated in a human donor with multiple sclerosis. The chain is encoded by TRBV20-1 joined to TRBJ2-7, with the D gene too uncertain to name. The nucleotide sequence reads TGCAGTGCTAGATCCCGCTCCTACGAGCAGTACTTC. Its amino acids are CSARSRSYEQYF.